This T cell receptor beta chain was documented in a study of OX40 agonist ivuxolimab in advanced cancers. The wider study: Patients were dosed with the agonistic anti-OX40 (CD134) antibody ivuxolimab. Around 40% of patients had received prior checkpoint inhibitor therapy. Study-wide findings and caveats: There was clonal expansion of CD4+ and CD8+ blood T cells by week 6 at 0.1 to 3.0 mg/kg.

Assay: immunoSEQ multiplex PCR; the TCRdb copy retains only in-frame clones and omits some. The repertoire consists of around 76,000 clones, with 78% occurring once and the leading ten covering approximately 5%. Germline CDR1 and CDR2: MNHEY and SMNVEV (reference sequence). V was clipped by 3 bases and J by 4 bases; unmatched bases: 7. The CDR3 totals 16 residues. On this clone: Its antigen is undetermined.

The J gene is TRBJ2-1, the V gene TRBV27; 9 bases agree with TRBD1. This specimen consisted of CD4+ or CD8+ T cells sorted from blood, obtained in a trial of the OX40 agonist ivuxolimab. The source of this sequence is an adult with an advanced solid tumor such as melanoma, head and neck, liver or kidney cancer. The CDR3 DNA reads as TGTGCCAGCAGTTTGAAACCCGGGACAGGGTACAATGAGCAGTTCTTC. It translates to CASSLKPGTGYNEQFF.